This T cell receptor (beta chain) comes out of a study of blood T cell repertoires in COVID-19. Turning to the study itself: The study drew acute and convalescent COVID-19 samples from the United States, Italy and Spain.

Method: immunoSEQ multiplex PCR; TCRdb's copy keeps in-frame clones and lacks some. The sample yields some 200,000 clones, around 80% seen once. CDR3 length: 15 amino acids. Looked up from germline, CDR1 is MNHNY and CDR2 is SVGAGI (reference sequence). The V and J ends lost 2 bases and 3 bases respectively, with 10 bases between them. The chain is built from TRBV6-6 and TRBJ2-2; the D gene is possibly TRBD1 (6 bases). This sequence was found in a woman in her sixties or seventies with acute or convalescent COVID-19. The specimen was peripheral blood. The DNA for the CDR3 is TGTGCCAGCAGTTACGGGACACCTTACACCGGGGAGCTGTTTTTT. Its protein is CASSYGTPYTGELFF.